A selection of T cell receptor beta chains follows, all from one sample in a study of blood T cells in healthy people across ages. In TCRdb, the 5' RACE reads were re-called with MiXCR into one record per CDR3 protein. The data hold about 930,000 distinct CDR3 sequences, with 25% to 30% observed a single time. These data are also associated with another study on T cells of mothers and their children.

Specimen: blood. The receptors shown here come from a woman aged 40 to 50 in good health. Both conserved end residues are part of each CDR3. Each record gives: D gene, V gene, J gene, CDR3 length, clone size, CDR3 DNA, CDR3 protein. The D gene is left open where the match is weak. Clone size is shown for a subset of rows, as once, few, many or a class of expanded clone.

D: NA
V: TRBV4-1
J: TRBJ1-5
length: 17
size: few
DNA: TGCGCCAGCAGCCAAGATCCGACAGCCATGCGTAATCAGCCCCAGCATTTT
CDR3: CASSQDPTAMRNQPQHF

D: TRBD1
V: TRBV11-1
J: TRBJ1-2
length: 12
size: NA
DNA: TGTGCCAGCAGATCAGGGGGCGATGGCTACACCTTC
CDR3: CASRSGGDGYTF

D: NA
V: TRBV9
J: TRBJ2-6
length: 13
size: NA
DNA: TGTGCCAGCAGGGCCCCCAACGCCAACGTCCGGACTTTC
CDR3: CASRAPNANVRTF

D: NA
V: TRBV9
J: TRBJ2-7
length: 15
size: NA
DNA: TGTGCCAGCAGCGTAGAACCCCAGGGCGCCTACGAGCAGTACTTC
CDR3: CASSVEPQGAYEQYF

D: NA
V: TRBV6-6
J: TRBJ2-1
length: 13
size: NA
DNA: TGTGCCAGCAGTTACCAGGGTAGGGATGAGCAGTTCTTC
CDR3: CASSYQGRDEQFF

D: NA
V: TRBV28
J: TRBJ1-6
length: 14
size: NA
DNA: TGTGCCAGCAGTCGTGAGGGAGGACATTCACCCCTCCACTTT
CDR3: CASSREGGHSPLHF

D: TRBD1
V: TRBV15
J: TRBJ2-1
length: 16
size: NA
DNA: TGTGCCACCAGCGGCAGCCGGGACAGGTCCTACAATGAGCAGTTCTTC
CDR3: CATSGSRDRSYNEQFF

D: NA
V: TRBV5-1
J: TRBJ1-2
length: 14
size: NA
DNA: TGCGCCAGCAGCTTGAGTCGCGATAACTATGGCTACACCTTC
CDR3: CASSLSRDNYGYTF

D: NA
V: TRBV28
J: TRBJ2-7
length: 16
size: many
DNA: TGTGCCAGCAGTTTAGATCAGGGTTCGCCCACCTACGAGCAGTACTTC
CDR3: CASSLDQGSPTYEQYF

D: NA
V: TRBV7-8
J: TRBJ1-2
length: 14
size: NA
DNA: TGTGCCAGCAGCCAGGGACCGCTAGCCTATGGCTACACCTTC
CDR3: CASSQGPLAYGYTF